Sequencing of this TCR beta chain was carried out in a study of blood T cell repertoires in COVID-19 (TCRdb year 2020). About the investigation overall: Samples covering the acute and convalescent phases of COVID-19 were provided by collaborators in the United States, Italy and Spain. The repertoires were made available in a free public database intended to serve as a resource for research on the immune response to SARS-CoV-2. Deeply sampled blood TCRbeta repertoires from subjects exposed to, actively infected with, or recovered from COVID-19 were included in the dataset. Nearly every sample came with metadata listing a de-identified subject ID, COVID-19 status, age in years and sex. The material from the prospective study consisted of cDNA or gDNA derived from T cells, B-cell-depleted T cells, or PBMCs. Where HLA class I and class II types were available, the types were taken from metadata supplied by the sample provider, not from assay-based typing. The samples were drawn from two sources: the first 160 participants of the ongoing ImmuneRACE study, and 1,200 or so subjects contributed by 6 global collaborators. On the study overall, not on this receptor specifically: The quantity of clinical and demographic metadata differed by source and by participant and was supplied without curation.

Whole blood was collected in K2EDTA tubes by collaborating institutions according to the institutions' own protocols. For TCRbeta analysis, collaborators shipped samples in one of three forms: frozen whole blood, isolated PBMCs, or DNA extracted from either of those sample types. V lost 0 bases and J lost 7 bases; the stretch between them is 16 bases long. The germline V gene provides CDR1 SGDLS and CDR2 YYNGEE. There are 16 amino acids in the CDR3, from cysteine to phenylalanine inclusive. The CDR3 DNA has 48 bases and is translated from base 1. With respect to this clone: What this receptor recognizes is not known. The record has no base qualities; no much larger clone is one base away.

TCRbeta CDR3 regions were amplified from genomic DNA by means of the immunoSEQ Assay, a bias-controlled multiplex PCR. The authors' pipeline ran thus. The number of nucleated cells in each sample was estimated from the amplification of reference gene primers within the assay. To quantify the absolute abundance of each unique TCRbeta CDR3 rearrangement, sequence reads were collapsed and filtered. Productive Simpson clonality was computed per sample as the square root of Simpson's diversity index over productive rearrangements. TCRdb re-hosts the immuneACCESS table, in-frame sequences only. Its copies lack some clones; in the studies checked, an unresolved V gene accounts for under half of them, and the cause for the rest is not known. The V and J calls and clone size were taken over from that table, and D and trimming were inferred from the DNA. The sample table shows about 76,000 clones, and around nine tenths are seen once. The biggest ten clones account for 7% to 10% of the sample.

Rearrangement joined TRBV9 to TRBJ2-2, with TRBD2 tentatively as D gene (6 bases match). Sequencing was carried out using peripheral blood. The sequence was obtained from a man aged 30 to 45 with acute or convalescent COVID-19. The CDR3 here reads CASSVAPGERFGELFF. The nucleotide sequence reads TGTGCCAGCAGCGTAGCCCCGGGGGAAAGATTCGGGGAGCTGTTTTTT.